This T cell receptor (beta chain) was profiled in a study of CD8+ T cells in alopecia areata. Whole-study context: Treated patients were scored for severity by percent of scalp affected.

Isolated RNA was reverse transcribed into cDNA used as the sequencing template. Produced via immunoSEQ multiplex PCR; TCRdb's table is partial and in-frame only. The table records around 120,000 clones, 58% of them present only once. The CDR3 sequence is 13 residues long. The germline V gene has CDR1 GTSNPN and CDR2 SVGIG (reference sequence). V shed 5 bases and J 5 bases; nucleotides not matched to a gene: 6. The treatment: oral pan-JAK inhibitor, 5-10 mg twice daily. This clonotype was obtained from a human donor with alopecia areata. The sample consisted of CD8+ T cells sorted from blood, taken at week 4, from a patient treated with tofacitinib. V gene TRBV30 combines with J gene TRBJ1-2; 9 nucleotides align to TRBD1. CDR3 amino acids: CAWLDRGYYGYTF. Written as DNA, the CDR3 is TGTGCCTGGTTGGACAGGGGATATTATGGCTACACCTTC.